This entry features one TCR beta chain sequence. It has no known antigen specificity. No base quality information exists; no much larger clone differs at one position. The CDR3 regions of human TCRbeta chains were analyzed by immunosequencing. As for the authors' bioinformatics: Repertoire TCRs were matched against a reference library of SARS-CoV-2-specific TCRs generated with the MIRA antigen-specificity platform. Breadth was defined as the fraction of unique TCRs that were SARS-CoV-2-associated, and depth was defined as the fraction of total T cells that were SARS-CoV-2-associated. Using the MIRA data, each spike-specific TCR was assigned both to the spike region to which the TCR was reactive and to a CD4 or CD8 class. Log10-transformed breadth and depth values were compared by one-way ANOVA with Sidak's multiple comparisons tests. TCRdb re-hosts the immuneACCESS table, in-frame sequences only. Its copies lack some clones; in the studies checked, an unresolved V gene accounts for under half of them, and the cause for the rest is not known. The V and J calls and clone size are taken from that table; D and trimming were inferred from the DNA. The sample table holds 90,000 to 150,000 clones, of which 80% to 95% were seen once. 6% to 9% of the sample is held by the ten biggest clonotypes.

This sample was included in a study of T cell responses to AZD1222 COVID-19 vaccine (dated by TCRdb to about 2021). Concerning the study at large: A total of around 240 trial participants underwent TCR sequencing, of whom 207 received two doses of AZD1222 and approximately 25 received two doses of the MenACWY control vaccine. Trial participants were enrolled into age subgroups of 18-55, 56-69 and 70-plus years, which contained around 150, 28 and 57 TCR-sequenced participants, respectively. What the study reported, not specific to this receptor: Participants were mostly white British and included more females than males, and it was suggested by the authors that clonal diversity may have been underestimated. Conclusions about previously exposed vaccinees were limited because only six AZD1222 recipients were SARS-CoV-2 seropositive at baseline. Spike-specific TCR breadth and depth rose significantly after two AZD1222 doses compared with day 0 and with MenACWY recipients. The 56-69-year group was small, and its depth increase did not reach significance, likely because of low power. Because no day 14 peak-response samples were available, repertoires were characterized only after the peak T cell response. Vaccine-associated CD4 TCRs spanned the whole spike protein, with dominant responses in regions 160-218 and 743-854. Nearly half of unique spike-specific TCRs reportedly recognized epitopes outside regions mutated in the B.1.351 and B.1.1.7 variants.

Its CDR3 holds 19 amino acids, cysteine through phenylalanine. Just CDR3 DNA is preserved here, 57 bases in frame from base 1. Ends trimmed: V by 5 bases, J by 6 bases; bases unmatched to a gene: 24. CDR1 and CDR2 were assigned from the germline V gene as MDHEN and SYDVKM. The sample's time point label is to be understood as: about 28 days (+/-7) after the second vaccine dose. Because spike-specific TCR depth and breadth did not differ between the two schedules, AZD1222 recipients who got a second dose at roughly 4 weeks were pooled with those who got a second dose at roughly 12 weeks. Vaccinee samples came from UK trials COV001 and COV002, including a single-blind randomized controlled phase 2/3 trial of AZD1222 (ChAdOx1 nCoV-19) in healthy adults. Trial participant PBMC samples were collected at day 0 and day 28 after the second dose for TCRbeta chain sequencing.

This receptor was obtained from an adult who received the AZD1222 COVID-19 vaccine. This material consisted of peripheral blood, taken 28 days after the second AZD1222 dose. The V and J segments used are TRBV28 and TRBJ2-7, and 8 bases in between align with TRBD2. The sequenced DNA: TGTGCCAGCAGTACCTTAATCATTGGCGGGGGGAACGTTGGTCTCGAGCAGTACTTC. Its translation reads: CASSTLIIGGGNVGLEQYF.